This T cell receptor (beta chain) was sequenced during a study of blood T cell repertoires in COVID-19. Study in general: PBMCs, B-cell-depleted T cells, or T cells provided the cDNA or gDNA that made up the material.

Assay: immunoSEQ multiplex PCR; the TCRdb copy retains only in-frame clones and omits some. The sample has about 200,000 clones, roughly nine tenths seen once. The CDR3 sequence is 15 residues long. Source material: peripheral blood. This TCR came from a woman in her forties or fifties with acute or convalescent COVID-19. This sequence joins TRBV21-1 and TRBJ2-7; the table's D call TRBD2 went unverified against the DNA. TRBV21-1 is an annotated pseudogene. CDR3 DNA sequence: TGTGCCAGCAGCAAAGCCTCGCGGGAGCACTACGAGCAGTACTTC. It specifies CASSKASREHYEQYF.